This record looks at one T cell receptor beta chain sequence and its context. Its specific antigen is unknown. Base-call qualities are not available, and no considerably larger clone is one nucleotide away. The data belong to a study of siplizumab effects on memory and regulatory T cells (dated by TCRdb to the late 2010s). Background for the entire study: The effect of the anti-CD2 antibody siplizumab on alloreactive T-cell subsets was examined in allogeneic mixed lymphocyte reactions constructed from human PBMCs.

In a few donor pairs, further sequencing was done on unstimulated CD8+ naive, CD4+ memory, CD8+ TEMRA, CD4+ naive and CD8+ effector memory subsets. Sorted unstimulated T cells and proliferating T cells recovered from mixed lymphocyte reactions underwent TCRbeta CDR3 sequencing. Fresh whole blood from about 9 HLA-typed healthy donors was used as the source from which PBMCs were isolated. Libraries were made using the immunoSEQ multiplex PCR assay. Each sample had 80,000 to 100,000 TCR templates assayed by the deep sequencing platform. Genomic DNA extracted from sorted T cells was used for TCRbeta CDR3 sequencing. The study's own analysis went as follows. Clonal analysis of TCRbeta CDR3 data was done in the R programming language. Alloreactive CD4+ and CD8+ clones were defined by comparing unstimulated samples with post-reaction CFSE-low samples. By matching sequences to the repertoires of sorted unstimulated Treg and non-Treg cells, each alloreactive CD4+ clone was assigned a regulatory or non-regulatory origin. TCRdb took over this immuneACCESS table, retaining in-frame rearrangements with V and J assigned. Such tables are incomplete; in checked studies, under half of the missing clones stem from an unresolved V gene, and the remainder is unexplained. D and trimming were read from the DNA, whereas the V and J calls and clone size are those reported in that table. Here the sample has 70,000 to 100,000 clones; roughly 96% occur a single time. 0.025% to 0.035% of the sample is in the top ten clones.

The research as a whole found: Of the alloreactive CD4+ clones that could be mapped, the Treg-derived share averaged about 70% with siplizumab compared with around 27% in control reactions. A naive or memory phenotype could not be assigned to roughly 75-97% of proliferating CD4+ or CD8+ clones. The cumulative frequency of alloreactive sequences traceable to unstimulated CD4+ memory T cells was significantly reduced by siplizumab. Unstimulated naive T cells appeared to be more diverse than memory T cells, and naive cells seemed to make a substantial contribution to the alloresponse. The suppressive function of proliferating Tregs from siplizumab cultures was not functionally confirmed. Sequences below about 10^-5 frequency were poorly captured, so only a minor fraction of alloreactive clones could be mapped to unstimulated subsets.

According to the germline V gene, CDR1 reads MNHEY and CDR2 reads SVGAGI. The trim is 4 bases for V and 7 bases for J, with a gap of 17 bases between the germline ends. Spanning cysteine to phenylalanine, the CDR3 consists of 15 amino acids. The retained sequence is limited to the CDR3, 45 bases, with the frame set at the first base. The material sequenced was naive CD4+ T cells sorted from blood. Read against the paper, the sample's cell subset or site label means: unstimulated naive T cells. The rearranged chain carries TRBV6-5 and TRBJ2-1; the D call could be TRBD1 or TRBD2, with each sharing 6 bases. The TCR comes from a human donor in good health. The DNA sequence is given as TGTGCCAGCAGTTTGCACCCGGGGGCGAGAAATGAGCAGTTCTTC. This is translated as CASSLHPGARNEQFF.